The source of this T cell receptor beta chain is a study of cytomegalovirus exposure and HLA in healthy donors (TCRdb year 2017). Regarding the research as a whole: In an earlier analysis of roughly 590 of the donors, about 260 Gb of sequence data and 100 million or so unique TCR beta sequences from 180 million or so T cells were reported. The study used immunosequencing to profile the T cell repertoires of approximately 690 subjects and linked those repertoires to cytomegalovirus serostatus. A later genetic analysis took genome-wide SNP genotypes for about 55% of the 666 donors and used that subset as a discovery cohort. To decide whether each TCR beta V gene segment behaved as functional or pseudogenic, an earlier analysis of fewer than 750 of the donors relied on high-throughput TCR beta sequencing. To predict cytomegalovirus infection status, the study combined high-throughput TCR immunosequencing, statistical association of individual TCRs with disease status, and machine learning. The number of donors typed differed by locus, with about 620-630 for A, B, C, DRB1 and DQB1, more than 500 for DQA1, 606 for DPA1, and some 450 for DPB1. Donor age, sex, ethnicity and CMV serostatus were compiled together with the repertoire data. Every discovery cohort repertoire had been produced on one sequencing platform. To study patterns of TCR occurrence, a later analysis re-analyzed previously published TCR beta repertoires from 666 donors and added high-resolution HLA genotyping. Four to six DR-DQ haplotypes were handled as single units for association and clustering, since linkage in the cohort was strong. The study aimed to test whether cataloging public T cell receptors could reveal signatures of past pathogen exposure. Among about 410 genotyped donors of the cohort, an average of around 220,000 unique TCR beta nucleotide sequences was sequenced per donor, of which roughly 17% were non-productive. Among the approximately 400 genotyped donors, more than 70% belonged to the genetic ancestry cluster associated with self-reported Caucasian donors. In addition to the first cohort of 666 subjects, a separate validation cohort of around 110 different subjects was used. In the later analysis, no new phenotypic data were used to find candidate immune exposures; instead, reliance was placed on TCR beta sequences and their occurrence across donors. An early release that covered several hundred HLA-typed donors contained around 300 gigabases of sequencing data and tens of millions of unique TCR sequences. Both class I and class II loci were covered by HLA typing, at four-digit resolution. Broad study findings and their caveats: Specific HLA alleles were associated with roughly 16,000 TCR beta sequences at a false discovery rate of 0.05 in a later analysis. Because HLA typing was missing for some donors at each locus, association tests included only the typed subset. For the cohort, immune exposure information was limited to CMV serostatus. A few of the identified cytomegalovirus-associated TCR beta chains were confirmed in vitro to be specific for cytomegalovirus antigens. The classifier was reported to diagnose cytomegalovirus status with high specificity and sensitivity in both the original cohort and the validation cohort. Most CMV-associated TCR beta chains appeared to be HLA-restricted in a later analysis, and the HLA associations seemed to be driven largely by CMV exposure. Broadly in line with IMGT annotations, most TCR beta V segments showed up in productive rearrangements about 87% or about 30% of the time in an earlier analysis of approximately 640 of the donors. In this cohort, only TCR beta chains were sequenced, and detectable features were limited by the absence of alpha or paired-chain data. According to a later genetic analysis, donors in an Asian-associated ancestry cluster had fewer N-insertions in productive TCRs than the roughly 700-donor mean. In a later analysis, HLA-associated TCR beta chains were found to be more clonally expanded and to have lower generation probabilities than equally common non-associated chains. The authors suggested that the approach could potentially be extended to other disease states and immunological phenotypes. The sequencing pipeline was judged likely to have produced a cluster of highly shared sequence variants as a technical artifact. In a later analysis, TCR association rates were found to vary across HLA loci, with the most associated TCRs seen for DRB1 alleles and the fewest for HLA-C alleles. Presence/absence analyses assumed roughly uniform sequencing depth across donors, an assumption that may not hold. In a later analysis, several top co-occurrence clusters were reported to appear linked to parvovirus B19, influenza, CMV and Epstein-Barr virus. Correlated functional status among segregating V segments might be attributable to linkage disequilibrium, but an unknown experimental factor could not be ruled out. Because counts were too low, about 18 rarely observed V segments, including chromosome 9 orphons, were left out of the earlier analysis of a few hundred of the donors. In the study, approximately 160 TCR beta chains were listed as associated with cytomegalovirus. A further reported finding was that TCR beta sequences accurately predicted the HLA-A and HLA-B alleles for most subjects in the first cohort. Most TCR sequences were seen in very few donors, while some public TCRs were found in many individuals. When HLA alleles, especially DR and DQ, strongly co-occurred, attributing TCR associations to individual alleles was difficult. An association between a missense DCLRE1C variant and V-gene and J-gene trimming of TCR beta chains was found in a later genetic analysis and replicated in an independent cohort. Because the 87-base-pair reads could not distinguish some IMGT-functional V segments, including TRBV6-2 and TRBV6-3, those segments were excluded.

From cysteine to phenylalanine, the CDR3 is 21 amino acids long. Here the CDR3 DNA is all that survives: 63 bases in frame from base 1. After removal of 1 base from V and 5 bases from J, the junction retains 23 bases not matched to a gene. In the germline V gene (reference sequence), CDR1 corresponds to MNHEY and CDR2 to SMNVEV. With respect to this clone: This receptor's antigen is unknown. The sample holds no much larger clone one base away, and base qualities are not on file.

In total, about 650 healthy bone marrow donors made up the cohort. At the time of sampling, every cohort member was nominally healthy, though immune exposures that went unrecorded were likely present. The donor was CMV seronegative and belonged to the group of 350 to 400 seronegative cohort members. A peripheral blood sample was provided by each donor, and peripheral blood mononuclear cells were used for TCR beta sequencing. The Qiagen DNeasy Blood Extraction Kit was used to extract genomic DNA from the blood cell samples. The library relied on the immunoSEQ multiplex PCR assay. For the multiplex PCR, a mixture combining 60 forward primers for TCR Vbeta segments and 13 reverse primers for TCR Jbeta segments was used. The CDR3 region of rearranged TCR beta genes was amplified from genomic DNA with a multiplex PCR assay. The amplified TCR beta libraries were sequenced on the Illumina HiSeq System as 87-base-pair reads. In the paper's pipeline: Across the 670 or so repertoires, a later analysis counted tens of millions of unique TCR beta chains, roughly 11 million of which were shared by at least two donors. To remove PCR and sequencing errors, raw reads were error-corrected and collapsed into unique sequences using a nearest-neighbor algorithm that merged closely related sequences. V, D and J gene segments were assigned by aligning CDR3 sequences to IMGT reference sequences. For a sequence to be retained, at least a six-nucleotide match to both a V gene segment and a J gene segment was required. A rearrangement was called productive if the CDR3 had no stop codons and remained in frame with V and J, and every other rearrangement was called non-productive. Following IMGT convention, CDR3 was defined as the stretch from the second conserved V-encoded cysteine up to the conserved J-encoded phenylalanine. The earlier analysis of 500 to 650 of the donors excluded any sequence lacking an unambiguous match to a single V gene segment. An earlier analysis of 500 to 600 of the donors classified V segments as functional when productive rearrangements were above 56.7% and as segregating when the standard deviation between donors was above 5%. To diagnose cytomegalovirus status from the catalog of TCR beta chain sequences, a statistical classification framework was built. In a later analysis, V and J genes were assigned by comparing TCR nucleotide sequences against IMGT/GENE-DB human TR gene sequences. The TCRdist pipeline was used in a later analysis to assign CDR3 sequences and most-parsimonious VDJ recombination scenarios. In a later analysis, every TCR beta chain was defined by the combination of its CDR3 amino acid sequence and its V-gene family, and reads without a unique V-gene family were dropped. To address suspected cross-contamination and a sequencing artifact, a later analysis removed 450 to 700 highly shared, low-generation-probability nucleotide sequences. In a later analysis, a clonal expansion index for each public chain was calculated from normalized within-repertoire ranks of inferred template counts. In a later analysis, generation probabilities were computed with a VDJ recombination model fitted to out-of-frame rearrangements, and the resulting probabilities were checked against IGoR. A later analysis scored TCR-TCR, TCR-HLA and TCR-CMV co-occurrence with hypergeometric tests, applying a repertoire-size bias correction to TCR pairs. To estimate false discovery rates, a later analysis permuted the HLA or CMV assignments 20 times. In a later analysis, co-occurring TCRs were grouped using DBSCAN, with TCRdist sequence similarity added in when clustering inside HLA-allele-positive subsets. Co-occurrence clustering excluded repertoires with fewer than 30,000 or more than 120,000 public chains, plus five with anomalous nucleotide sharing. TCRdb stores this immuneACCESS table with in-frame sequences only. Part of the clones is absent; in the studies checked, under half of the shortfall reflects unresolved V genes, and no reason is known for the rest. From that table come the V and J calls and clone size; the DNA was used to work out D and trimming. The sample data list 100,000 to 150,000 clones, and approximately 85% of these were observed just once. The top ten clonotypes cover roughly 1.8% of the sample.

The TCR sequence derives from a boy between 10 and 17 years old in good health and CMV-seronegative. The sequenced sample was PBMCs. The chain couples TRBV27 to TRBJ2-3; 8 junctional bases match TRBD2. The CDR3 corresponds to CASSLWGGGQISGKNKDTQYF. The nucleotides are TGTGCCAGCAGTTTATGGGGCGGGGGACAAATTAGCGGGAAGAATAAAGATACGCAGTATTTT.